This is a list of T cell receptor beta chains from one sample in a study of T-cell memory formation after mild COVID-19. TCRdb called the 5' RACE reads again in MiXCR, with one record for every CDR3 protein. This sample has about 430,000 distinct CDR3 sequences, with more than 15% found just once. Material for sequencing was PBMCs or a T cell subset sorted from them (not recorded which). These receptors were taken from a young man who had mild COVID-19 (a few samples of this study predate the infection). Cell type and time point are not known. The conserved cysteine and the conserved F or W are not part of the CDR3 here. Size is omitted from some rows. Given values are once, few, many or a class for expanded clones.

v_call clone_size cdr3_aa
TRBV10-3 many AIGGLATDTQY
TRBV7-6 NA ASSLESVGGRNEQF
TRBV6-5 once ASSYSVVHRETQY
TRBV24-1 NA ATSAPGTGSDLYGYT
TRBV20-1 many SARDPGGAGEGTQY
TRBV18 NA ASSDRAADYEKLF
TRBV5-1 few ASSPNGASSYNEQF
TRBV5-1 NA ASSLQGPEETQY
TRBV5-1 NA ASSPTTGGSEKLF
TRBV7-8 few ASTQGGAGELF
TRBV5-4 NA ASSPTSGAVHEQF
TRBV4-2 NA ASSPRTREDMNTEAF
TRBV3-1 few ASSQGLTIDTQY
TRBV12-3/TRBV12-4 NA ASKRSGAEGYT
TRBV3-1 few ASSQEGQETQY
TRBV27 NA ASSLMSGMIYGYT
TRBV15 NA ATSRDLASSEQY
TRBV10-1 few ASSEQRNTGELF
TRBV10-1 few ASSDAGGETQY
TRBV5-4 few ASRRSGTLPGTQY
TRBV6-1 NA ASSIGTSGGGETQY
TRBV20-1 NA SARERTGQETQY
TRBV28 NA ASSDMGQGRETQY
TRBV12-3/TRBV12-4 many ASRLGGETQY
TRBV12-3/TRBV12-4 few ASSFLPGQGSGNTIY
TRBV4-3 many ASSPRDGPKSNQPQH
TRBV5-1 few ASSRDINYGYT
TRBV6-6 NA ASSYSGPDEQF
TRBV12-3/TRBV12-4 few ASTTEGQGVKEQF
TRBV7-2 few ASSLEGTSGGSEQF
TRBV15 few ATSRRQGNEQF
TRBV23-1 few ASSQASGGNTDTQY
TRBV5-1 NA ASSLTGGGRDEQF
TRBV6-6 few ASSRQTPPETQY
TRBV11-2 NA ASRSRGSYEQY